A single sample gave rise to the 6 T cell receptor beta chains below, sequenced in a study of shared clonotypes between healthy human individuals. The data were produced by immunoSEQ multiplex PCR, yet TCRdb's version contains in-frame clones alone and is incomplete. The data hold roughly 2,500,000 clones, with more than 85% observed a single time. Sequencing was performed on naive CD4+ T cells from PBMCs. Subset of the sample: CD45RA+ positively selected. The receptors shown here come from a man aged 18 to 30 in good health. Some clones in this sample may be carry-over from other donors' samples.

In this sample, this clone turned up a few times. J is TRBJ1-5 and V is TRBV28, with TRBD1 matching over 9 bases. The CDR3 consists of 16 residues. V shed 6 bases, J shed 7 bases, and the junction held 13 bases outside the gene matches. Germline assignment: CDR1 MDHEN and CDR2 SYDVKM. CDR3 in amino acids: CASSSPGTGNGQPQHF. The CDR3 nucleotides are TGTGCCAGCAGCTCACCCGGGACAGGGAATGGGCAGCCCCAGCATTTT.

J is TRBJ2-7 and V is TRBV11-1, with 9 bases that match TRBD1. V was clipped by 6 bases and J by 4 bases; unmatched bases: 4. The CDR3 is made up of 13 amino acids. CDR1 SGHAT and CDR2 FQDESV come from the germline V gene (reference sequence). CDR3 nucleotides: TGTGCCAGCAGACTGACAGGGGGATACGAGCAGTACTTC. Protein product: CASRLTGGYEQYF. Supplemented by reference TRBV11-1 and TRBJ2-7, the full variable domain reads EAEVAQSPRYKITEKSQAVAFWCDPISGHATLYWYRQILGQGPELLVQFQDESVVDDSQLPKDRFSAERLKGVDSTLKIQPAELGDSAMYLCASRLTGGYEQYFGPGTRLTVT.

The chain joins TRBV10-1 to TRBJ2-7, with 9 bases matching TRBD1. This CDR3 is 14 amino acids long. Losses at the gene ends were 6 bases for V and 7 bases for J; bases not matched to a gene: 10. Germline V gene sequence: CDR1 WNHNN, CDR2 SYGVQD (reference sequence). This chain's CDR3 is CASSAPGQGNEQYF. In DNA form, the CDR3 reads TGCGCCAGCAGCGCACCGGGACAGGGTAATGAGCAGTACTTC.

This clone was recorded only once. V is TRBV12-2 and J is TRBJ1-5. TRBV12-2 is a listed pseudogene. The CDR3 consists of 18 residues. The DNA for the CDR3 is TGTGCAAGTCGCCCAGTGGAAGGGGAGCTTTATAGCAATCAGCCCCAGCATTTT. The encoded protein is CASRPVEGELYSNQPQHF.

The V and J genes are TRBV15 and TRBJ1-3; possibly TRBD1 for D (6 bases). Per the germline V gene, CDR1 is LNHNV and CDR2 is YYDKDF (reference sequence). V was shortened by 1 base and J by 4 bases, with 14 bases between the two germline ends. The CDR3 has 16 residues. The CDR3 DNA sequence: TGTGCCACCAGCAGAGCTTCAGGGGTCGAGGGAAACACCATATATTTT. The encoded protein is CATSRASGVEGNTIYF.

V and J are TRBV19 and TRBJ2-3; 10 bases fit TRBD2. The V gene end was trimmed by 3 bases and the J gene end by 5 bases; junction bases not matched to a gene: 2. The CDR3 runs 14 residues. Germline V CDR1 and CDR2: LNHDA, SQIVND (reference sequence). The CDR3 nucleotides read TGTGCCAGTAGTATGCTAGCGGGAGTAGATACGCAGTATTTT. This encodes CASSMLAGVDTQYF.